The 12 T cell receptor beta chains reported below all come from one sample, sequenced in a study of blood T cell repertoires in COVID-19. TCRdb's table, derived via immunoSEQ multiplex PCR, lists solely in-frame clones and lacks some. The profile shows under 250,000 clones, 75% to 90% of them singletons. Sequencing was done on a sample of peripheral blood. Receptor source: a man between 60 and 75 years old who had recovered from COVID-19.

This rearrangement joins TRBV7-2 to TRBJ2-3, with D maybe TRBD2 (6 bases). V was clipped by 1 base and J by 9 bases, with 17 bases between them. There are 15 residues in the CDR3. Germline values: CDR1 SGHTA, CDR2 FQGNSA. The CDR3 DNA reads as TGTGCCAGCAGCTTAGTCGCGGGAACCCCGCGAACGCAGTATTTT. Residues: CASSLVAGTPRTQYF. The full variable domain, with the rest looked up from reference TRBV7-2 and TRBJ2-3, is GAGVSQSPSNKVTEKGKDVELRCDPISGHTALYWYRQSLGQGLEFLIYFQGNSAPDKSGLPSDRFSAERTGGSVSTLTIQRTQQEDSAVYLCASSLVAGTPRTQYFGPGTRLTVL.

This chain uses TRBV6-2 or TRBV6-3 with TRBJ2-1; 8 positions match TRBD2. This CDR3 contains 15 residues. Trimming cost V 2 bases and J 14 bases; bases outside gene matches: 14. Germline V CDR1 and CDR2: MNHEY, SVGEGT. For the CDR3, the DNA is TGTGCCAGCAGTTACGCGCTCCCGGGAGGGCCCCGCGAGTTCTTC. This translates into CASSYALPGGPREFF.

This clone showed up just a few times. The gene calls are TRBV7-3 and TRBJ1-1; TRBD1 agrees at 7 bases. CDR1 is SGHTA and CDR2 is FQGTGA in the germline V gene. CDR3 length equals 13 residues. The V and J ends lost 5 bases and 7 bases, in that order; junction bases with no gene match: 7. The CDR3 DNA reads TGTGCCAGCAGCCCGGGGGACAGCCGTGAAGCTTTCTTT. The encoded protein is CASSPGDSREAFF.

The rearrangement uses TRBV5-1 and TRBJ2-1, with 7 bases aligning to TRBD1. V trimming: 1 base; J trimming: 0 bases; junction bases outside the gene matches: 7. The CDR3 totals 17 residues. Per the germline V gene, CDR1 is SGHRS and CDR2 is YFSETQ. CDR3 residues: CASSLHGQASSYNEQFF. CDR3 bases: TGCGCCAGCAGCTTGCACGGACAGGCCTCCTCCTACAATGAGCAGTTCTTC.

This clone was seen more than once but under ten times. This chain connects TRBV19 to TRBJ2-1; unclear D gene. Germline V gene data show CDR1 as LNHDA and CDR2 as SQIVND (reference sequence). The V end lost 6 bases, the J end lost 9 bases, and 9 bases lay between the germline ends. The CDR3 totals 11 residues. CDR3 DNA sequence: TGTGCCAGTAGCCACTTCCGTGAGCAGTTCTTC. Protein: CASSHFREQFF.

The chain has TRBV10-3 and TRBJ2-1, with D perhaps matching TRBD2 (5 bases). Germline assignment: CDR1 ENHRY and CDR2 SYGVKD. The CDR3 spans 13 residues. The germline V and J ends were trimmed by 6 bases and 4 bases, with 10 bases remaining between them. The CDR3 DNA reads TGTGCCATCAGAGGTAGCGTGTACAATGAGCAGTTCTTC. It specifies CAIRGSVYNEQFF.

The rearrangement links TRBV6-5 to TRBJ2-3, with a tentative D call TRBD1 (6 bases). CDR1 is MNHEY, CDR2 SVGAGI, per germline. The CDR3 consists of 12 residues. V was shortened by 4 bases and J by 5 bases, with 7 bases between the two germline ends. The CDR3 loop is CASSLGGDTQYF. DNA of the CDR3: TGTGCCAGCAGTTTAGGGGGAGATACGCAGTATTTT.

The rearrangement joins TRBV28 to TRBJ1-4; D is unresolved. The CDR3 sequence is 14 residues long. V was shortened by 3 bases and J by 5 bases, with 10 bases between the two germline ends. Germline CDR1 MDHEN, CDR2 SYDVKM. CDR3 sequence (DNA): TGTGCCAGCAGTTTGCGGACTTCAAATGAAAAACTGTTTTTT. Its translation is CASSLRTSNEKLFF. Full variable domain (rest looked up from reference TRBV28 and TRBJ1-4): DVKVTQSSRYLVKRTGEKVFLECVQDMDHENMFWYRQDPGLGLRLIYFSYDVKMKEKGDIPEGYSVSREKKERFSLILESASTNQTSMYLCASSLRTSNEKLFFGSGTQLSVL.

The V call is TRBV5-1, the J call TRBJ1-5, with 7 nucleotides matching TRBD1. CDR1 and CDR2 from the germline V gene are SGHRS and YFSETQ. V shed 5 bases, J shed 4 bases, and the junction held 6 bases outside the gene matches. The CDR3 covers 14 residues. This chain's CDR3 is CASRHEGANQPQHF. Written as DNA, the CDR3 is TGCGCCAGCAGGCACGAGGGGGCGAATCAGCCCCAGCATTTT.

This chain connects TRBV28 to TRBJ2-1, with 9 bases identical to TRBD2. The germline V gene has CDR1 MDHEN and CDR2 SYDVKM. Trimming at V came to 6 bases and at J to 4 bases, leaving 10 bases not matched to a gene. This CDR3 has 16 residues. The CDR3 loop reads CASSPRAGGGYNEQFF. CDR3 DNA: TGTGCCAGCAGCCCTCGGGCGGGAGGGGGTTACAATGAGCAGTTCTTC.

J is TRBJ1-6 and V is TRBV30, with D maybe TRBD1 (5 bases). The V end lost 5 bases, the J end lost 6 bases, and 11 bases lay between the germline ends. Germline V gene lookup returns CDR1 GTSNPN and CDR2 SVGIG (reference sequence). The CDR3 covers 13 residues. CDR3 loop: CAWAAGFNSPLHF. In DNA form, the CDR3 reads TGTGCCTGGGCGGCAGGGTTTAATTCACCCCTCCACTTT.

This rearrangement joins TRBV9 to TRBJ1-1, with D perhaps TRBD1 (5 bases). V was cut by 4 bases and J by 0 bases, with 10 bases left in between. The CDR3 runs to 14 residues. Germline CDR1 SGDLS, CDR2 YYNGEE. The CDR3 sequence is CASSKRQMNTEAFF. The CDR3 coding sequence is TGTGCCAGCAGCAAACGACAGATGAACACTGAAGCTTTCTTT.